A selection of T cell receptor beta chains follows, all from one sample in a study of T cells after yellow fever vaccination. TCRdb reprocessed the 5' RACE reads with MiXCR, giving one entry per CDR3 protein. The sample includes under 600,000 distinct CDR3 sequences, about 13% seen only once; the top ten take around 15%. The sequencing used PBMCs, collected on the day of the yellow fever booster vaccination. The receptors come from a man aged 30 to 39 who received the YFV17D yellow fever vaccine. Each CDR3 is given with its conserved first and last residue. The order of the fields is clone size, D gene, J gene, V gene, CDR3 DNA, CDR3 protein. D genes are given only for firm matches. Part of the rows lack a size; the others show once, few, many or a class for expanded clones.

few	TRBD1	TRBJ2-1	TRBV5-4	TGTGCCAGCAGCTTACTAACGGGACAGGGGATTAATGAGCAGTTCTTC	CASSLLTGQGINEQFF
few	.	TRBJ2-1	TRBV20-1	TGCAGTGCCATCCCCAGGGGGAGGGCCTACAATGAGCAGTTCTTC	CSAIPRGRAYNEQFF
.	TRBD1	TRBJ2-3	TRBV6-1	TGTGCCAGCAGGCTCAGGGGGCGTAGCACAGATACGCAGTATTTT	CASRLRGRSTDTQYF
.	TRBD1	TRBJ1-6	TRBV4-3	TGCGCCAGCAGCCAAGATGACGGGGACAGGGTCGGTCGTTCACCCCTCCACTTT	CASSQDDGDRVGRSPLHF
.	TRBD2	TRBJ2-1	TRBV7-8	TGTGCCAGCAGCGCAACTAGCGGGAGGGGGTATGAGCAGTTCTTC	CASSATSGRGYEQFF
.	.	TRBJ2-2	TRBV5-6	TGTGCCAGCAGCCTCTTAGGATCCGACACCGAGGAGCTGTTTTTT	CASSLLGSDTEELFF
.	.	TRBJ2-7	TRBV19	TGTGCCAGTAGTTTCAAGAATGGCTACGAGCAGTACTTC	CASSFKNGYEQYF
few	.	TRBJ2-2	TRBV19	TGTGCCAGTAGTATTCGACAGGCCGGGGAGCTGTTTTTT	CASSIRQAGELFF
many	.	TRBJ2-1	TRBV7-9	TGCGCCAGCAGCTTGAGCGACAATGAGCAGTTCTTC	CASSLSDNEQFF
.	TRBD1	TRBJ1-2	TRBV12-3/TRBV12-4	TGTGCCAGCAGTTTAAGCGCACAGGGGGCAAGTGGCTACACCTTC	CASSLSAQGASGYTF
few	TRBD1	TRBJ2-5	TRBV5-1	TGCGCCAGCAGCCCTAGGGACAGATCCCAAGAGACCCAGTACTTC	CASSPRDRSQETQYF
few	.	TRBJ2-3	TRBV20-1	TGCAGTGCCAGAGACGGGGTAGATACGCAGTATTTT	CSARDGVDTQYF
few	.	TRBJ2-1	TRBV19	TGTGCCAGTAGTACTCACAGGAGCCAAGGGTACAATGAGCAGTTCTTC	CASSTHRSQGYNEQFF
.	.	TRBJ1-5	TRBV9	TGTGCCAGCAGCCTCGACAGTGGGCGCAATCAGCCCCAGCATTTT	CASSLDSGRNQPQHF
.	.	TRBJ2-6	TRBV6-2/TRBV6-3	TGTGCCAGCACTTACTTGACGACCCCTGGGGCCAACGTCCTGACTTTC	CASTYLTTPGANVLTF
.	TRBD2	TRBJ2-3	TRBV6-9	TGTGCCAGCAGTGCTAGCGGGATGGTAGATACGCAGTATTTT	CASSASGMVDTQYF
few	.	TRBJ2-5	TRBV28	TGTGCCAGCACCCTAGGAACGGCGGGGAGGGAGACCCAGTACTTC	CASTLGTAGRETQYF
.	TRBD2	TRBJ2-7	TRBV6-2/TRBV6-3	TGTGCCAGCAGTTACGTGACGGGAGGGACCTACGAGCAGTACTTC	CASSYVTGGTYEQYF
.	TRBD2	TRBJ2-1	TRBV15	TGTGCCACCAGCTCAGCCGCTAGCGGGGCCTTTTACAATGAGCAGTTCTTC	CATSSAASGAFYNEQFF
.	.	TRBJ2-2	TRBV4-2	TGTGCCAGCAGCCAAGCCCGCACTAGCCCCGGGGAGCTGTTTTTT	CASSQARTSPGELFF
.	TRBD1	TRBJ1-5	TRBV7-2	TGTGCCAGCAGCTATCGGACAGGTAGCAATCAGCCCCAGCATTTT	CASSYRTGSNQPQHF
few	TRBD2	TRBJ2-7	TRBV7-2	TGTGCCAGCAGCTTAGGGGCGACGAGAACGGGAGGGCCGGTTTTC	CASSLGATRTGGPVF
.	TRBD1	TRBJ2-5	TRBV7-9	TGTGCCAGCAGCCGACGACAGGGAAAAGAGACCCAGTACTTC	CASSRRQGKETQYF
.	.	TRBJ2-1	TRBV24-1	TGTGCCGCTGGTTCGGAGCATAGTGAGCAGTTCTTC	CAAGSEHSEQFF
.	TRBD1	TRBJ1-5	TRBV20-1	TGCAGTGCAACCGGACAGGACAATCAGCCCCAGCATTTT	CSATGQDNQPQHF
.	.	TRBJ1-1	TRBV4-2	TGTGCCAGCAGCCAAGAGGAGAGGGGCTGGACTGAAGCTTTCTTT	CASSQEERGWTEAFF
.	.	TRBJ2-3	TRBV12-3/TRBV12-4	TGTGCCAACGCGGACAGTGGCACAGATACGCAGTATTTT	CANADSGTDTQYF
.	TRBD1	TRBJ2-5	TRBV24-1	TGTGCCACCAGTGACCCTGGACAGGGACCCCAAGAGACCCAGTACTTC	CATSDPGQGPQETQYF
.	.	TRBJ2-7	TRBV20-1	TGCAGTGCTGGGAGGAACCGCGACTACGAGCAGTACTTC	CSAGRNRDYEQYF